This T cell receptor (beta chain) was retrieved from a study of blood T cells in healthy people across ages. PBMCs numbering at least 6 million were isolated per sample. Using a J-beta primer mix together with a sample-barcoded 5' primer, a second PCR was run for roughly 6 to 11 cycles. Every sample gave at least 2.5 million paired-end reads containing CDR3. MiXCR, applied by TCRdb to the 5' RACE reads, yields one record per CDR3 protein. The table has 550,000 to 650,000 distinct CDR3 sequences, about 30% seen once. The V gene lost 7 bases and the J gene lost 11 bases, with 23 bases spanning the gap. The length of the CDR3 is 14 residues. Germline-derived CDR1 and CDR2 are MNHEY and SVGAGI.

This sequence was found in an elderly woman in good health. The chain combines TRBV6-5 with TRBJ2-5; D possibly corresponds to TRBD2 (5 bases). Specimen: blood. The CDR3 reads CASTPLGGSGEQYF. The CDR3 DNA sequence: TGTGCCAGCACTCCCTTGGGTGGAAGCGGTGAGCAGTACTTC.